This T cell receptor (beta chain) comes out of a study of cytomegalovirus exposure and HLA in healthy donors. The validation cohort, a group of more than 95 subjects, included the donors and was separate from the roughly 600-subject first cohort. On this clone: No antigen is known for it.

The protocol was immunoSEQ multiplex PCR, while the TCRdb copy is restricted to in-frame clones and leaves out a portion. The table includes about 150,000 clones, just over 90% detected once. General observations from the study: Testing in vitro showed a few CMV-associated chains specific for CMV antigens. The listing of fewer than 200 TCR beta chains classed them as cytomegalovirus-associated. A subsequent analysis found that TCR clusters from the first cohort also tended to co-occur in the 120 or so validation repertoires, with approximately 95% of cluster scores above 0.

Material for sequencing was PBMCs. The receptor was derived from a man aged 18 to 30 in good health and CMV-seronegative.

The CDR3 DNA reads as TGCGCCAGCAGTCAATTCCACAGGGGCCAAGAGACCCAGTACTTC. Residues: CASSQFHRGQETQYF. This rearrangement joins TRBV23-1 to TRBJ2-5; 7 nucleotides line up with TRBD1. TRBV23-1 is recorded as an ORF, its role being uncertain. CDR3 length equals 15 residues. J lost 1 base, V lost 1 base, and 3 bases had no gene match.